The 13 T cell receptor beta chains listed next were all sequenced from one sample in a study of blood T cell repertoires in COVID-19. Assay: immunoSEQ multiplex PCR; the TCRdb copy retains only in-frame clones and omits some. Of roughly 250,000 clones listed, about 87% are singletons. The sequenced sample consisted of PBMCs or T cells enriched from blood (not recorded which). All receptors come from a woman between 50 and 59 years old who had recovered from COVID-19.

The rearrangement links TRBV19 to TRBJ2-7; no clear D. From germline, CDR1 is LNHDA and CDR2 SQIVND (reference sequence). The CDR3 has 15 residues. V was cut by 2 bases and J by 5 bases, with 16 bases left in between. The CDR3 is CASSISGFKINEQYF. CDR3 nucleotides: TGTGCCAGTAGTATATCGGGTTTTAAAATCAACGAGCAGTACTTC.

The chain is built from TRBV5-1 and TRBJ1-1, with TRBD1 identical over 7 bases. The CDR3 totals 14 residues. With 1 base clipped from V and 1 base from J, the junction kept 1 base outside the gene matches. The germline CDR1 and CDR2 sequences are SGHRS and YFSETQ. CDR3 loop: CASSLTGANTEAFF. The CDR3 DNA is TGCGCCAGCAGCTTGACAGGGGCGAACACTGAAGCTTTCTTT.

V gene TRBV28 combines with J gene TRBJ2-7, with 7 nucleotides matching TRBD2. The CDR3 is 15 amino acids. Germline V gene data show CDR1 as MDHEN and CDR2 as SYDVKM. The junction had 12 bases not matched to a gene; V was cut back by 6 bases and J by 4 bases. In nucleotides, the CDR3 is TGTGCCAGCAGGTACGTTGCGGGAGTCGGGTACGAGCAGTACTTC. As protein: CASRYVAGVGYEQYF.

This chain connects TRBV5-1 to TRBJ1-1; the D is unclear. This CDR3 spans 13 amino acids. Germline V gene lookup returns CDR1 SGHRS and CDR2 YFSETQ. Trimming left V 3 bases short and J 6 bases short, with 12 bases between. The CDR3 sequence: CASSSGGDAEAFF. The CDR3 nucleotides read TGCGCCAGCAGCTCTGGAGGAGACGCTGAAGCTTTCTTT.

Regarding this clone: The same CDR3 is also encoded by other DNA sequences in this sample. This rearrangement joins TRBV11-2 to TRBJ2-1; TRBD2 matches at 12 bases. The CDR3 runs to 15 residues. V lost 4 bases, J lost 4 bases, and 2 bases stayed unmatched. Per germline, CDR1 SGHAT and CDR2 FQNNGV. The CDR3 here is CASSSGTSGYNEQFF. DNA of the CDR3: TGTGCCAGCAGCTCCGGGACTAGCGGGTACAATGAGCAGTTCTTC. Using reference TRBV11-2 and TRBJ2-1 for the parts outside the CDR3, the full variable domain is EAGVAQSPRYKIIEKRQSVAFWCNPISGHATLYWYQQILGQGPKLLIQFQNNGVVDDSQLPKDRFSAERLKGVDSTLKIQPAKLEDSAVYLCASSSGTSGYNEQFFGPGTRLTVL.

This chain connects TRBV10-3 to TRBJ1-2; D might be TRBD1 (6 bases). Germline CDR1 reads ENHRY; CDR2 reads SYGVKD. The V end lost 4 bases, the J end lost 6 bases, and 18 bases lay between the germline ends. This CDR3 comprises 15 residues. CDR3 region: CAISVVRGAGDGYTF. In DNA form, the CDR3 reads TGTGCCATCAGTGTTGTACGGGGGGCAGGGGATGGCTACACCTTC.

This clone was counted between two and nine times. The V call is TRBV28, the J call TRBJ1-2; TRBD1 agrees at 12 bases. In germline, CDR1 is MDHEN, CDR2 SYDVKM. Unmatched junction bases numbered 1, after V lost 6 bases and J lost 2 bases. The CDR3 spans 14 residues. Here the CDR3 reads CASRGTGGNYGYTF. For the CDR3, the DNA is TGTGCCAGCAGGGGGACAGGGGGCAACTATGGCTACACCTTC.

Of note for this clone: The sample has other DNA sequences that encode this CDR3 too. The chain couples TRBV14 to TRBJ1-1; weak D call: TRBD1 (5 bases). Germline CDR1 is SGHDN and CDR2 is FVKESK. The CDR3 loop spans 13 amino acids. V lost 0 bases and J lost 4, with 6 bases in between. The DNA for the CDR3 is TGTGCCAGCAGCCAAGATCAGGGCACTGAAGCTTTCTTT. Its protein product is CASSQDQGTEAFF.

This rearrangement joins TRBV28 to TRBJ2-2, with D tentatively TRBD1 (5 bases). CDR1 and CDR2 from the germline V gene are MDHEN and SYDVKM. The CDR3 is made up of 16 amino acids. V lost 7 bases and J 8 bases, leaving 23 bases between the germline ends. The CDR3 protein is CASTWPQGLPRGELFF. The CDR3, as DNA: TGTGCCAGCACCTGGCCCCAGGGTCTACCTAGAGGGGAGCTGTTTTTT.

This clone has only one observation. This sequence joins TRBV5-1 and TRBJ2-1; D gene unclear. V dropped 2 bases and J dropped 4 bases, with 10 bases sitting between them. Germline V gene data show CDR1 as SGHRS and CDR2 as YFSETQ. CDR3 length: 14 residues. CDR3 nucleotide sequence: TGCGCCAGCAGCTTTTCAGCTAGTTACAATGAGCAGTTCTTC. Amino acids: CASSFSASYNEQFF.

The chain carries TRBV30 and TRBJ1-2, with no clear D. Trimming cost V 1 base and J 4 bases, with 7 bases left between them. From germline, CDR1 is GTSNPN and CDR2 SVGIG (reference sequence). CDR3 length: 12 residues. For the CDR3, the DNA is TGTGCCTGGAGTGGGCGGCTCTATGGCTACACCTTC. As protein: CAWSGRLYGYTF.

The DNA of the CDR3 is TGTGCCAGCAGCCAAGATTTGGGTAGCGGGAGGGCTTTTGAGACCCAGTACTTC. As protein: CASSQDLGSGRAFETQYF. The V and J genes are TRBV4-2 and TRBJ2-5; 11 nucleotides agree with TRBD2. The J segment lost 5 bases and the V segment lost 0 bases, leaving 11 bases of the junction unmatched. Germline V lookup: CDR1 LGHNA, CDR2 YNFKEQ. The CDR3 is made up of 18 amino acids.

The chain combines TRBV19 with TRBJ1-4, with D possibly TRBD1 on 6 matching bases. This CDR3 spans 15 amino acids. V lost 7 bases to trimming and J lost 0 bases, with 12 bases between them. Germline V lookup: CDR1 LNHDA, CDR2 SQIVND (reference sequence). The CDR3 is CASTPYRATNEKLFF. For the CDR3, the DNA is TGTGCCAGTACACCTTACAGGGCAACTAATGAAAAACTGTTTTTT.